This T cell receptor beta chain comes out of a study of blood T cell repertoires in COVID-19. Trimming pared 3 bases from V and 4 bases from J, leaving 12 bases between. The CDR3 contains 14 residues. The germline V gene has CDR1 SGHAT and CDR2 FQNNGV. Assay used: immunoSEQ multiplex PCR; TCRdb lists only in-frame clones, some missing. Of tens of thousands of clones in the sample, more than 75% were seen once. The receptor was isolated from a human donor in a cohort sampled during active COVID-19. The sample taken for sequencing was peripheral blood. The J gene is TRBJ1-1, the V gene TRBV11-2; TRBD1 is a possible D gene (5 bases). The CDR3: CASSLRGRATEAFF. DNA of the CDR3: TGTGCCAGCAGCTTGCGGGGGAGGGCCACTGAAGCTTTCTTT.